The rows below give T cell receptor beta chains drawn from one sample of a study of regulatory T cells in long-lasting Graves disease. TCRdb reprocessed the multiplex PCR reads via MiXCR and lists one record per CDR3 protein. This table holds 350,000 to 450,000 distinct CDR3 sequences, about 10% found once. Separately, the same data were catalogued under a study of T cells in Graves' hyperthyroidism and ophthalmopathy.

The starting material was peripheral blood mononuclear cells (PBMCs), obtained at new diagnosis, from a patient treated with antithyroid drugs. Every receptor here comes from a woman younger than 35 with Graves disease. Both conserved end residues are part of each CDR3. Fields, in order: V gene, J gene, D gene, clone size, CDR3 protein, CDR3 DNA. A D gene is named only where the DNA matches it firmly. The size entry is marked missing in some rows and otherwise reads once, few, many or a size class.

>TRBV27|TRBJ2-7|.|many
CASSSNRVGYEQYF
TGTGCCAGCTCTAGCAATAGGGTGGGATACGAGCAGTACTTC
>TRBV28|TRBJ2-3|.|many
CASSTPDTQYF
TGTGCCAGCAGTACCCCAGATACGCAGTATTTT
>TRBV12-3/TRBV12-4|TRBJ2-1|TRBD2|many
CASSVAGGSYNEQFF
TGTGCCAGCAGCGTGGCGGGGGGTTCCTACAATGAGCAGTTCTTC
>TRBV5-5|TRBJ2-2|.|.
CASSLFSQGSRTGELFF
TGTGCCAGCAGCTTATTCTCTCAGGGGAGCAGAACCGGGGAGCTGTTTTTT
>TRBV27|TRBJ2-2|TRBD2|few
CASSPWTSGGATGELFF
TGTGCCAGCAGTCCCTGGACTAGCGGGGGGGCCACCGGGGAGCTGTTTTTT
>TRBV7-2|TRBJ2-3|.|many
CASNPSGEVLDTQYF
TGTGCCAGCAACCCCTCGGGGGAGGTTTTGGATACGCAGTATTTT
>TRBV6-5|TRBJ1-1|.|many
CASSYSPPFARDEAFF
TGTGCCAGCAGTTACTCGCCCCCCTTTGCGAGGGATGAAGCTTTCTTT
>TRBV7-2|TRBJ1-6|.|many
CASSSAGTRTSPLHF
TGTGCCAGCAGCTCCGCCGGGACAAGGACTTCACCCCTCCACTTT
>TRBV28|TRBJ1-5|.|many
CASSFSGGLNQPQHF
TGTGCCAGCAGTTTTTCCGGGGGCCTCAATCAGCCCCAGCATTTT
>TRBV7-9|TRBJ2-4|.|many
CASSPGVARKNIQYF
TGTGCCAGCAGCCCTGGGGTGGCAAGAAAAAACATTCAGTACTTC
>TRBV4-3|TRBJ2-1|.|few
CASSSRWGSGLLSYNEQFF
TGCGCCAGCAGCTCCCGGTGGGGAAGCGGACTCCTCTCCTACAATGAGCAGTTCTTC
>TRBV20-1|TRBJ2-3|.|many
CSAGKVLSTDTQYF
TGCAGTGCCGGAAAAGTCCTAAGCACAGATACGCAGTATTTT
>TRBV7-8|TRBJ1-1|.|many
CASSNTGGSEAFF
TGTGCCAGCAGCAATACCGGAGGCAGTGAAGCTTTCTTT
>TRBV27|TRBJ2-6|.|many
CASSLAQRSFSGANVLTF
TGTGCCAGCAGTTTGGCGCAGCGCTCCTTCTCTGGGGCCAACGTCCTGACTTTC
>TRBV19|TRBJ1-1|.|few
CASSMNRANTEAFF
TGTGCCAGTAGTATGAACAGGGCTAACACTGAAGCTTTCTTT
>TRBV28|TRBJ1-5|.|many
CASSSPPWDSNQPQHF
TGTGCCAGCAGTTCCCCCCCTTGGGATAGCAATCAGCCCCAGCATTTT
>TRBV9|TRBJ1-2|.|.
CASSVVAGGGYTF
TGTGCCAGCAGCGTAGTCGCGGGGGGCGGCTACACCTTC
>TRBV12-3/TRBV12-4|TRBJ2-1|TRBD2|many
CASSLLAGGGEQFF
TGTGCCAGCAGTTTACTAGCGGGAGGTGGCGAGCAGTTCTTC
>TRBV7-3|TRBJ2-1|.|.
CASSSNPTRTYNEQFF
TGTGCCAGCAGCTCTAACCCCACCCGAACCTACAATGAGCAGTTCTTC
>TRBV5-1|TRBJ1-1|.|many
CASSLATGWNTEAFF
TGCGCCAGCAGCTTGGCGACAGGTTGGAACACTGAAGCTTTCTTT
>TRBV20-1|TRBJ1-1|.|many
CSAKQGNTEAFF
TGCAGTGCTAAACAGGGAAACACTGAAGCTTTCTTT
>TRBV5-1|TRBJ2-1|TRBD2|few
CASRLAGPDNEQFF
TGCGCCAGCAGACTAGCGGGACCGGATAATGAGCAGTTCTTC
>TRBV12-3/TRBV12-4|TRBJ1-2|.|many
CASSSTTVGRGYTF
TGTGCCAGCAGTTCGACGACAGTCGGCAGGGGCTACACCTTC
>TRBV7-8|TRBJ1-2|.|many
CASSLAGRAGGDGYTF
TGTGCCAGCAGCTTAGCCGGGAGGGCAGGAGGGGATGGCTACACCTTC
>TRBV6-1|TRBJ1-5|.|few
CASRGDYQPQHF
TGTGCCAGCAGAGGGGATTACCAGCCCCAGCATTTT
>TRBV27|TRBJ2-7|TRBD2|few
CASSFLAGVGEQYF
TGTGCCAGCAGTTTCCTAGCGGGAGTAGGCGAGCAGTACTTC
>TRBV12-5|TRBJ2-3|TRBD1|many
CASGLGLTGVLTDTQYF
TGTGCTAGTGGTTTGGGGCTGACAGGGGTTCTCACAGATACGCAGTATTTT
>TRBV25-1|TRBJ1-2|.|many
CASKRSGIESYTF
TGTGCCAGCAAAAGGTCGGGGATCGAGAGCTACACCTTC
>TRBV12-3/TRBV12-4|TRBJ2-3|TRBD2|many
CASSPIIRGDRDTQYF
TGTGCCAGCAGTCCAATCATTCGGGGGGATAGGGATACGCAGTATTTT
>TRBV6-9|TRBJ2-7|TRBD2|.
CASSYGASGWYEQYF
TGTGCCAGCAGTTATGGGGCTAGCGGGTGGTACGAGCAGTACTTC
>TRBV20-1|TRBJ2-1|TRBD2|.
CSAPPARVAGGRNEQFF
TGCAGTGCTCCTCCCGCACGAGTAGCGGGGGGTCGAAATGAGCAGTTCTTC
>TRBV10-3|TRBJ1-1|.|many
CAISEFGFTEAFF
TGTGCCATCAGTGAGTTTGGGTTCACTGAAGCTTTCTTT
>TRBV7-2|TRBJ2-1|.|.
CASSFLAEQFF
TGTGCCAGCAGCTTTCTTGCTGAGCAGTTCTTC
>TRBV12-5|TRBJ1-5|.|.
CASGLFRSTSFGNQPQHF
TGTGCTAGTGGTTTATTCCGCTCGACGAGCTTTGGGAATCAGCCCCAGCATTTT
>TRBV24-1|TRBJ2-3|.|many
CATSEGVGADTQYF
TGTGCCACCAGTGAAGGAGTGGGGGCAGATACGCAGTATTTT
>TRBV9|TRBJ2-1|.|few
CASSVEWSLGEQFF
TGTGCCAGCAGCGTAGAGTGGTCCTTGGGCGAGCAGTTCTTC
>TRBV7-8|TRBJ2-3|.|few
CASTQRASSDTQYF
TGTGCCAGTACCCAGCGGGCAAGTTCAGATACGCAGTATTTT
>TRBV6-2/TRBV6-3|TRBJ1-2|.|.
CATPPAYYGYTF
TGTGCCACCCCCCCGGCATACTATGGCTACACCTTC
>TRBV12-3/TRBV12-4|TRBJ1-2|.|many
CASTPGHAGGFNYGYTF
TGTGCCAGCACCCCCGGCCACGCGGGAGGGTTTAACTATGGCTACACCTTC
>TRBV10-3|TRBJ1-1|.|many
CAIGTGENSVPNTEAFF
TGTGCCATCGGAACGGGGGAGAACTCAGTCCCGAACACTGAAGCTTTCTTT
>TRBV6-1|TRBJ1-2|.|many
CASCTGTDYGYTF
TGTGCCAGCTGCACCGGGACGGATTATGGCTACACCTTC
>TRBV6-1|TRBJ2-5|.|.
CASSPFLGQETQYF
TGTGCCAGCAGCCCCTTCCTCGGCCAAGAGACCCAGTACTTC
>TRBV7-2|TRBJ1-4|TRBD1|.
CASRLAGGGNEKLFF
TGTGCCAGCAGGCTAGCGGGAGGGGGCAATGAAAAACTGTTTTTT
>TRBV5-5|TRBJ2-2|TRBD2|many
CATLAGAATGELFF
TGTGCCACCTTAGCGGGAGCGGCCACCGGGGAGCTGTTTTTT
>TRBV12-3/TRBV12-4|TRBJ2-1|.|.
CASTHVETRAGDEQFF
TGTGCCAGCACCCACGTCGAGACTAGAGCTGGAGATGAGCAGTTCTTC
>TRBV6-5|TRBJ1-2|.|many
CASSYSLGWGGGYTF
TGTGCCAGCAGTTACTCCTTGGGGTGGGGCGGTGGCTACACCTTC
>TRBV2|TRBJ2-7|.|many
CASSEGDGSWYEQYF
TGTGCCAGCAGTGAGGGGGACGGGAGTTGGTACGAGCAGTACTTC
>TRBV6-2/TRBV6-3|TRBJ1-1|.|many
CASSTPRRPSSFF
TGTGCCAGCAGTACCCCGAGGAGGCCGTCATCTTTCTTT
>TRBV5-5|TRBJ1-2|.|many
CASSLVPEYGYTF
TGTGCCAGCAGCTTGGTACCGGAATATGGCTACACCTTC
>TRBV11-1|TRBJ2-7|TRBD2|many
CASSLEGGNSYEQYF
TGTGCCAGCAGCCTCGAGGGAGGGAACTCCTACGAGCAGTACTTC
>TRBV6-1|TRBJ2-5|.|few
CASRDRYQETQYF
TGTGCCAGCAGGGACCGCTACCAAGAGACCCAGTACTTC
>TRBV2|TRBJ1-2|TRBD1|.
CASSDLGQGGGYGYTF
TGTGCCAGCAGTGATCTGGGACAGGGGGGTGGCTATGGCTACACCTTC
>TRBV7-9|TRBJ1-1|.|many
CASSFTSRSEAFF
TGTGCCAGCAGCTTCACGTCCCGCTCTGAAGCTTTCTTT